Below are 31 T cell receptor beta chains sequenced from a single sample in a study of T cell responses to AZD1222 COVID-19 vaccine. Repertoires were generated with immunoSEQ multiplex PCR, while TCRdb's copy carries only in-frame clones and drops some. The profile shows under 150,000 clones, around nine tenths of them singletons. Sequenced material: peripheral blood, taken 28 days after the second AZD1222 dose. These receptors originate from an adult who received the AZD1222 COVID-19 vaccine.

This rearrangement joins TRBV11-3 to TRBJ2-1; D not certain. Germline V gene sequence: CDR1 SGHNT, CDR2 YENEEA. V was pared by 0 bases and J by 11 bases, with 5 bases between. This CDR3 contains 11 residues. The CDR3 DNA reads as TGTGCCAGCAGCTTAGAATTCCAGCAGTTCTTC. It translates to CASSLEFQQFF.

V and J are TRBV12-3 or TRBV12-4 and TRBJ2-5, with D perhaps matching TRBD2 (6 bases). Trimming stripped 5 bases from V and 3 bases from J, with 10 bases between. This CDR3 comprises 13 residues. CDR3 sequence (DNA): TGTGCCAGCAGTGGAGGACTAAAAGAGACCCAGTACTTC. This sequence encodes CASSGGLKETQYF.

The DNA for the CDR3 is TGTGCCAGCAGCGCTAGGGGGGAGACCCAGTACTTC. Translation gives CASSARGETQYF. This chain uses TRBV9 with TRBJ2-5, with D tentatively TRBD1 (6 bases). This CDR3 has 12 residues. V lost 3 bases, J lost 5 bases, and 8 bases lay in between. Germline loops: CDR1 SGDLS, CDR2 YYNGEE.

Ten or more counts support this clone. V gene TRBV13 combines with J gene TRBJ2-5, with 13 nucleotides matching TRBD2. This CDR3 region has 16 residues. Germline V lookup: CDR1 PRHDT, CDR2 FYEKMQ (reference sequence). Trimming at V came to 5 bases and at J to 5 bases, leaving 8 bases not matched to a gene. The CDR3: CASSIRTSGGGETQYF. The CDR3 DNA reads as TGTGCCAGCAGCATCAGGACTAGCGGGGGTGGGGAGACCCAGTACTTC. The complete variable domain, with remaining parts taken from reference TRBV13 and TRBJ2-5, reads AAGVIQSPRHLIKEKRETATLKCYPIPRHDTVYWYQQGPGQDPQFLISFYEKMQSDKGSIPDRFSAQQFSDYHSELNMSSLELGDSALYFCASSIRTSGGGETQYFGPGTRLLVL.

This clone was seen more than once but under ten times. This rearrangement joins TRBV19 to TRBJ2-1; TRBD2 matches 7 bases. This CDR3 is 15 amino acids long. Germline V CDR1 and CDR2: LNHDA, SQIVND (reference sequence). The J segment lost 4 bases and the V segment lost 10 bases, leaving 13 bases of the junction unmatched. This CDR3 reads CATSIASGAYNEQFF. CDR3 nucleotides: TGTGCCACCAGTATAGCTAGCGGTGCTTACAATGAGCAGTTCTTC. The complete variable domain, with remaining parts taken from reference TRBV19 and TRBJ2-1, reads DGGITQSPKYLFRKEGQNVTLSCEQNLNHDAMYWYRQDPGQGLRLIYYSQIVNDFQKGDIAEGYSVSREKKESFPLTVTSAQKNPTAFYLCATSIASGAYNEQFFGPGTRLTVL.

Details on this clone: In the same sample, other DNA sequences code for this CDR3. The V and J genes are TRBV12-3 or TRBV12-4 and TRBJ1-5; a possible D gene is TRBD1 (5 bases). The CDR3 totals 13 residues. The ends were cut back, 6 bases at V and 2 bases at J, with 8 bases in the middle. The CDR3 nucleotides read TGTGCCAGCAGACGAGGGGGCAATCAGCCCCAGCATTTT. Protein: CASRRGGNQPQHF.

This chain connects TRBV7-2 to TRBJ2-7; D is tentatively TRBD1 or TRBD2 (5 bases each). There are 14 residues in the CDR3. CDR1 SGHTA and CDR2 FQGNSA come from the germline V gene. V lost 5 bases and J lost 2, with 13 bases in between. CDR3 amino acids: CASSLRDGTYEQYF. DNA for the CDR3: TGTGCCAGCAGCCTACGGGACGGTACCTACGAGCAGTACTTC. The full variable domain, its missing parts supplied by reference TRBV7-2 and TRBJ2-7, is GAGVSQSPSNKVTEKGKDVELRCDPISGHTALYWYRQSLGQGLEFLIYFQGNSAPDKSGLPSDRFSAERTGGSVSTLTIQRTQQEDSAVYLCASSLRDGTYEQYFGPGTRLTVT.

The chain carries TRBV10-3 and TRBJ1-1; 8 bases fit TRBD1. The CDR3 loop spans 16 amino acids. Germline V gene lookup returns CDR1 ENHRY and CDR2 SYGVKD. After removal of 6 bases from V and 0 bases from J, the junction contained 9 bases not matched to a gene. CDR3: CAISPGTGLMNTEAFF. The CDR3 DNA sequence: TGTGCCATCAGCCCAGGGACAGGACTAATGAACACTGAAGCTTTCTTT.

Here the CDR3 reads CASSESGSNYGYTF. The CDR3 DNA is TGTGCCAGCAGTGAATCCGGGTCTAACTATGGCTACACCTTC. The V gene is TRBV25-1, the J gene TRBJ1-2; no reliable D call. Germline values: CDR1 MGHDK, CDR2 SYGVNS. V was trimmed by 1 base and J by 0 bases, leaving 6 bases between them. This CDR3 comprises 14 residues.

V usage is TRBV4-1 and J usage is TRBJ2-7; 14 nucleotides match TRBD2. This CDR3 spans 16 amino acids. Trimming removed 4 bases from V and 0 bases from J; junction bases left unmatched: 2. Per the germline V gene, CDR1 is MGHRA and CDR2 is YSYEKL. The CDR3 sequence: CASSRGLAGGSYEQYF. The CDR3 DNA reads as TGCGCCAGCAGCCGAGGACTAGCGGGAGGCTCCTACGAGCAGTACTTC.

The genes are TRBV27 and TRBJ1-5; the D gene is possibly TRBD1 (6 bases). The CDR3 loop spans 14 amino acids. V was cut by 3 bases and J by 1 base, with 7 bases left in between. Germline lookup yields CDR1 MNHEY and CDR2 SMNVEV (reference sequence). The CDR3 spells CASSFGGSNQPQHF. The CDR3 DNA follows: TGTGCCAGCAGTTTTGGGGGCAGCAATCAGCCCCAGCATTTT.

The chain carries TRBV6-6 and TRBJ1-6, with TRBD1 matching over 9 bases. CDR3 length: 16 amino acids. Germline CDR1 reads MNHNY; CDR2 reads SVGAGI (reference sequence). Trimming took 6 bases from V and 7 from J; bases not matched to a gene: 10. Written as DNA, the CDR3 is TGTGCCAGCAGGGACGGGACAGGGCCGGGGAATTCACCCCTCCACTTT. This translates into CASRDGTGPGNSPLHF.

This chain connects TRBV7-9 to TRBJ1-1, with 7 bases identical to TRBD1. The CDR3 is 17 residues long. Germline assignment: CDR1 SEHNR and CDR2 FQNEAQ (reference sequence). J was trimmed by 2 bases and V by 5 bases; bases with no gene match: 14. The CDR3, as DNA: TGTGCCAGCAGCCCCATGGAGGGGGCGGGTGGTAACACTGAAGCTTTCTTT. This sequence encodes CASSPMEGAGGNTEAFF.

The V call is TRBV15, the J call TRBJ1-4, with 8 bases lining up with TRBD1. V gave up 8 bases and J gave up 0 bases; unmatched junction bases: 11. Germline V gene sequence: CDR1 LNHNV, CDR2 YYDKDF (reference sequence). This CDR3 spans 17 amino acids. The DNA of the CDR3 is TGTGCCACCGAGGCCGACAGGGGTCGAACAACTAATGAAAAACTGTTTTTT. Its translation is CATEADRGRTTNEKLFF.

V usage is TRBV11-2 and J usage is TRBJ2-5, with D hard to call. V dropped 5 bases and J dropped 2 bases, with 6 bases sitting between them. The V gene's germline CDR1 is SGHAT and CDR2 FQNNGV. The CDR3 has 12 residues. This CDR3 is CASSPIQETQYF. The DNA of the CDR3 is TGTGCCAGCAGCCCTATACAAGAGACCCAGTACTTC.

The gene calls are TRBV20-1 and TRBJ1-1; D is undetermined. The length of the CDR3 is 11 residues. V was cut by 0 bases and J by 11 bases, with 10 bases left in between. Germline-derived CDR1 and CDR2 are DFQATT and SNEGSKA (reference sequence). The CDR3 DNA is TGCAGTGCTAGAGATGAGAATGGTGCTTTCTTT. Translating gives CSARDENGAFF.

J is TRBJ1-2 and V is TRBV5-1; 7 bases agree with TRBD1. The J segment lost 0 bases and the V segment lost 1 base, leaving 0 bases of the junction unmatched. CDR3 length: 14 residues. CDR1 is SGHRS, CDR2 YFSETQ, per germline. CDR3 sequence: CASSLRGPNYGYTF. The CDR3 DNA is TGCGCCAGCAGCTTGAGGGGGCCTAACTATGGCTACACCTTC. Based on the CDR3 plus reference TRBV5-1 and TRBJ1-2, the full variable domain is KAGVTQTPRYLIKTRGQQVTLSCSPISGHRSVSWYQQTPGQGLQFLFEYFSETQRNKGNFPGRFSGRQFSNSRSEMNVSTLELGDSALYLCASSLRGPNYGYTFGSGTRLTVV.

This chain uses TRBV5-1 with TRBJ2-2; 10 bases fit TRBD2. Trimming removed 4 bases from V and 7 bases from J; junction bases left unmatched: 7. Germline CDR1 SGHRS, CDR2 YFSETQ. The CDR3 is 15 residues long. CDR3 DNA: TGCGCCAGCAGCCCTACCGGGACTAGCGTCGGGGAGCTGTTTTTT. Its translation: CASSPTGTSVGELFF.

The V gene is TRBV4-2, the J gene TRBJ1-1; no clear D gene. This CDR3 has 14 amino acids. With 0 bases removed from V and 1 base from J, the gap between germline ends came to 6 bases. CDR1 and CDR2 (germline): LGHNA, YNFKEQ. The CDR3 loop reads CASSQETANTEAFF. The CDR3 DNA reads TGTGCCAGCAGCCAAGAGACGGCGAACACTGAAGCTTTCTTT.

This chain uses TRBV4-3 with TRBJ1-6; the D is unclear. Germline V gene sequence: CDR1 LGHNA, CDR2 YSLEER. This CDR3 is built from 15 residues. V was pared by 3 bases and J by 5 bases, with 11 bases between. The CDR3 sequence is CASSHGRINNSPLHF. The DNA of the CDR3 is TGCGCCAGCAGCCACGGACGGATTAATAATTCACCCCTCCACTTT.

This CDR3 is CAIRAHGNTEAFF. CDR3 nucleotide sequence: TGTGCCATCAGAGCACATGGGAACACTGAAGCTTTCTTT. The chain couples TRBV10-3 to TRBJ1-1; D is uncertain. Between the trimmed V and J ends, which lost 6 bases and 1 base, there was a span of 9 bases. The germline gives CDR1 ENHRY, CDR2 SYGVKD. The CDR3 is made up of 13 amino acids.

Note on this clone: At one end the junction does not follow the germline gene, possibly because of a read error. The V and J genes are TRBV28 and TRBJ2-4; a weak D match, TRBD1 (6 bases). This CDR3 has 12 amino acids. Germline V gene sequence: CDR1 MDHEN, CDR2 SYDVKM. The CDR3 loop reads CASSSGTKKRDF. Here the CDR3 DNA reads TGTGCCAGCAGTTCAGGGACAAAAAAGCGAGACTTC.

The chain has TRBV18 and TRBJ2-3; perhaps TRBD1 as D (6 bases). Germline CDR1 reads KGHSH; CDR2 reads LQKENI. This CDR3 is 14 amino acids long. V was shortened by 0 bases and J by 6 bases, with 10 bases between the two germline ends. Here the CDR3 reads CASSPPGTGDTQYF. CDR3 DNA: TGTGCCAGCTCACCACCGGGCACAGGGGATACGCAGTATTTT.

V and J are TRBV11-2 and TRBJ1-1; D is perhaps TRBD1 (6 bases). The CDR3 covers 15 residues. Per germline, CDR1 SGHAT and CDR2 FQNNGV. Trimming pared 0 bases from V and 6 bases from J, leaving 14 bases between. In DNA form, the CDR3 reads TGTGCCAGCAGCTTAGATGGGCTTGGGGGCTCTGAAGCTTTCTTT. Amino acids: CASSLDGLGGSEAFF.

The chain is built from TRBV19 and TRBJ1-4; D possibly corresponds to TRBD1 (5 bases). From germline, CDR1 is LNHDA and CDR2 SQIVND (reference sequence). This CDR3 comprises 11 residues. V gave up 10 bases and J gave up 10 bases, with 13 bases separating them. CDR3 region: CATTTRGKLFF. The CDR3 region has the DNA TGTGCCACCACAACTAGGGGAAAACTGTTTTTT. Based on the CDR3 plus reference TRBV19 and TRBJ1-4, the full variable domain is DGGITQSPKYLFRKEGQNVTLSCEQNLNHDAMYWYRQDPGQGLRLIYYSQIVNDFQKGDIAEGYSVSREKKESFPLTVTSAQKNPTAFYLCATTTRGKLFFGSGTQLSVL.

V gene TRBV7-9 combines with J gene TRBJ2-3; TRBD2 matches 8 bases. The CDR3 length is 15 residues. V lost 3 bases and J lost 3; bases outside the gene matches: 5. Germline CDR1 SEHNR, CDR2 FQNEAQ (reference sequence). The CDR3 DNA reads TGTGCCAGCAGCTTCGGGGGGGCCTGGACAGATACGCAGTATTTT. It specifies CASSFGGAWTDTQYF.

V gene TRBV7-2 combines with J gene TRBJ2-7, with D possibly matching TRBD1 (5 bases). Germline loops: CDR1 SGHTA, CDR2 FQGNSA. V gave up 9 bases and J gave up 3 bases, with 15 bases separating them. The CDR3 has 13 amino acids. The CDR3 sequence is CASTVDSLYEQYF. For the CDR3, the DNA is TGTGCCAGTACGGTCGACAGTCTCTACGAGCAGTACTTC.

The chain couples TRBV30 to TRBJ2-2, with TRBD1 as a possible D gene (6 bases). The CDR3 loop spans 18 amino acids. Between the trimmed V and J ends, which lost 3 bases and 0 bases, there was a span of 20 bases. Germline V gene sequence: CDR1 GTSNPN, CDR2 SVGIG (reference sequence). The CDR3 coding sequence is TGTGCCTGGAGGTTTGTTGGACAGACCATTCCGAACACCGGGGAGCTGTTTTTT. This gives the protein CAWRFVGQTIPNTGELFF. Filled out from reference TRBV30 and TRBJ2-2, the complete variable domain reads SQTIHQWPATLVQPVGSPLSLECTVEGTSNPNLYWYRQAAGRGLQLLFYSVGIGQISSEVPQNLSASRPQDRQFILSSKKLLLSDSGFYLCAWRFVGQTIPNTGELFFGEGSRLTVL.

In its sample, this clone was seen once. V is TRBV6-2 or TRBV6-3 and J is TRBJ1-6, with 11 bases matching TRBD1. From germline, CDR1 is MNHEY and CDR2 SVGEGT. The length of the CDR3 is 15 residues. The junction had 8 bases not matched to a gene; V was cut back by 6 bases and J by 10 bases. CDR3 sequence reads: CASSKAGDRGSPLHF. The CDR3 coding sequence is TGTGCCAGCAGCAAAGCCGGGGACAGGGGGTCACCCCTCCACTTT.

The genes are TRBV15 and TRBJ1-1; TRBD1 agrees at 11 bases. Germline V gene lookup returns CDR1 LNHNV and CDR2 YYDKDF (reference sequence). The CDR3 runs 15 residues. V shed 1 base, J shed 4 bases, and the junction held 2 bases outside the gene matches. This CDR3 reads CATSRVGQGGTEAFF. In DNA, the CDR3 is TGTGCCACCAGCAGAGTGGGACAGGGGGGCACTGAAGCTTTCTTT.

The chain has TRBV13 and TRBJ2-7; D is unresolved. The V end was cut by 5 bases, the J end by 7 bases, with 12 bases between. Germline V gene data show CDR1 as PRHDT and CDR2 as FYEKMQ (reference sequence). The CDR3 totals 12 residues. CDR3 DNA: TGTGCCAGCAGCCCCCAGCGCGCGGAGCAGTACTTC. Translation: CASSPQRAEQYF.